These T cell receptor beta chains were read from a single sample in a study of blood T cells in healthy people across ages. A single record per CDR3 protein comes from TCRdb applying MiXCR to the 5' RACE reads. This table has hundreds of thousands of distinct CDR3 sequences, roughly 50% appearing once. Sample: blood. The receptors come from a man aged 25 to 40 in good health. Each CDR3 is given with its conserved first and last residue. Fields, in order: clone size, J gene, V gene, D gene, CDR3 DNA, CDR3 protein. D genes are given only for firm matches. The listing skips clone size in some rows; elsewhere it reads once, few, many or a size class.

clone_size: -
j_call: TRBJ2-6
v_call: TRBV5-6
d_call: -
cdr3_nt: TGTGCCAGCAGCGAAACAGGGTCTGGGGCCAACGTCCTGACTTTC
cdr3_aa: CASSETGSGANVLTF

clone_size: -
j_call: TRBJ2-3
v_call: TRBV10-3
d_call: -
cdr3_nt: TGTGCCATCAGTGAGCTCTTGAGGGCAGATACGCAGTATTTT
cdr3_aa: CAISELLRADTQYF

clone_size: -
j_call: TRBJ2-1
v_call: TRBV6-2/TRBV6-3
d_call: -
cdr3_nt: TGTGCCAGCAATTATATCGGAGAGCAGTTCTTC
cdr3_aa: CASNYIGEQFF

clone_size: few
j_call: TRBJ2-1
v_call: TRBV21-1
d_call: -
cdr3_nt: TGTGCCAGCATAGGGACTGAAAACAATGAGCAGTTCTTC
cdr3_aa: CASIGTENNEQFF

clone_size: -
j_call: TRBJ2-2
v_call: TRBV9
d_call: TRBD1
cdr3_nt: TGTGCCAGCAGCAACAGGGGCGACACCGGGGAGCTGTTTTTT
cdr3_aa: CASSNRGDTGELFF

clone_size: -
j_call: TRBJ2-3
v_call: TRBV12-3/TRBV12-4
d_call: -
cdr3_nt: TGTGCCAGCGGGGGGTTCACAGATACGCAGTATTTT
cdr3_aa: CASGGFTDTQYF

clone_size: once
j_call: TRBJ2-5
v_call: TRBV15
d_call: -
cdr3_nt: TGTGCCACCCACCGCGGAACAGGGATCGGGACCCAGTACTTC
cdr3_aa: CATHRGTGIGTQYF

clone_size: -
j_call: TRBJ1-2
v_call: TRBV4-2
d_call: -
cdr3_nt: TGTGCCAGCAGCCAGGGGTACAGGAGGGAAGGCGGTGGCTACACCTTC
cdr3_aa: CASSQGYRREGGGYTF

clone_size: -
j_call: TRBJ2-5
v_call: TRBV2
d_call: -
cdr3_nt: TGTGCCAGCACCCCAGGTTTCCGGGGACAAGAGACCCAGTACTTC
cdr3_aa: CASTPGFRGQETQYF

clone_size: -
j_call: TRBJ2-5
v_call: TRBV20-1
d_call: TRBD2
cdr3_nt: TGCAGTGCTAGGGATAGCGGGCAAGAGACCCAGTACTTC
cdr3_aa: CSARDSGQETQYF

clone_size: few
j_call: TRBJ2-7
v_call: TRBV25-1
d_call: TRBD1
cdr3_nt: TGTGCCAGCAGTAATCCGACAGGGGGCCTGTACGAGCAGTACTTC
cdr3_aa: CASSNPTGGLYEQYF

clone_size: -
j_call: TRBJ2-1
v_call: TRBV7-3
d_call: TRBD2
cdr3_nt: TGTGCCAGCAGCTTCCAGCGGGAGGGCCCCAATGAGCAGTTCTTC
cdr3_aa: CASSFQREGPNEQFF

clone_size: many
j_call: TRBJ2-7
v_call: TRBV28
d_call: TRBD1
cdr3_nt: TGTGCCAGCAGTTTCCCGGGACAGGGAATCTACGAGCAGTACTTC
cdr3_aa: CASSFPGQGIYEQYF

clone_size: -
j_call: TRBJ2-1
v_call: TRBV5-1
d_call: -
cdr3_nt: TGCGCCAGCAGCCGGGGGGCGCTGGGTGATGAGCGGTTCTTC
cdr3_aa: CASSRGALGDERFF

clone_size: -
j_call: TRBJ2-1
v_call: TRBV30
d_call: TRBD2
cdr3_nt: TGTGCCTGGAATGCGGGGGGGCCCCATGAGCAGTTCTTC
cdr3_aa: CAWNAGGPHEQFF

clone_size: -
j_call: TRBJ2-6
v_call: TRBV7-2
d_call: TRBD1
cdr3_nt: TGTGCCAGCAGAGGCACAGGGGGCGTCGGGGCCAACGTCCTGACTTTC
cdr3_aa: CASRGTGGVGANVLTF

clone_size: few
j_call: TRBJ2-4
v_call: TRBV2
d_call: TRBD1
cdr3_nt: TGTGCCAGCAGCCTCGTCGCGAAGAGACAGGGGGGAACCCAGTACTTC
cdr3_aa: CASSLVAKRQGGTQYF

clone_size: -
j_call: TRBJ2-7
v_call: TRBV7-6
d_call: -
cdr3_nt: TGTGCCAGCAGCTTGCTCCCGACCGGGACGGCGACTGTCGAGCAGTACTTC
cdr3_aa: CASSLLPTGTATVEQYF

clone_size: once
j_call: TRBJ2-1
v_call: TRBV30
d_call: -
cdr3_nt: TGTGCCTGGAGTGCGGAACTGCGCCGGGACAATGAGCAGTTCTTC
cdr3_aa: CAWSAELRRDNEQFF

clone_size: few
j_call: TRBJ2-5
v_call: TRBV2
d_call: -
cdr3_nt: TGTGCCAGCAGTAGTGAATTTATAGGGGAAGAGACCCAGTACTTC
cdr3_aa: CASSSEFIGEETQYF

clone_size: -
j_call: TRBJ2-7
v_call: TRBV4-2
d_call: TRBD2
cdr3_nt: TGTGCCAGCAGCCAAGGACTAGCGGTCTTTCACGAGCAGTACTTC
cdr3_aa: CASSQGLAVFHEQYF

clone_size: -
j_call: TRBJ2-7
v_call: TRBV3-1
d_call: -
cdr3_nt: TGTGCCAGCAGCCAAGATCCCGGCGGGGGCCCCTACGAGCAGTACTTC
cdr3_aa: CASSQDPGGGPYEQYF

clone_size: -
j_call: TRBJ2-1
v_call: TRBV29-1
d_call: TRBD1
cdr3_nt: TGCAGCGGCGGACAGGATGAATACAATGAGCAGTTCTTC
cdr3_aa: CSGGQDEYNEQFF

clone_size: few
j_call: TRBJ1-2
v_call: TRBV14
d_call: -
cdr3_nt: TGTGCCAGCAGCCACGAATATGACTCGGAGCTATACGGCTACACCTTC
cdr3_aa: CASSHEYDSELYGYTF

clone_size: -
j_call: TRBJ2-2
v_call: TRBV7-9
d_call: -
cdr3_nt: TGTGCCAGCAGCGTGAACCCCAACACCGGGGAGCTGTTTTTT
cdr3_aa: CASSVNPNTGELFF

clone_size: -
j_call: TRBJ2-5
v_call: TRBV20-1
d_call: TRBD2
cdr3_nt: TGCAGTGCTAGAGATCCCGCGGGAGCTATGGATGAGCAGTACTTC
cdr3_aa: CSARDPAGAMDEQYF

clone_size: -
j_call: TRBJ2-1
v_call: TRBV6-2/TRBV6-3
d_call: TRBD2
cdr3_nt: TGTGCCAGTCTCATCGGACTAGCGGGACGTGAGCAGTTCTTC
cdr3_aa: CASLIGLAGREQFF

clone_size: -
j_call: TRBJ2-1
v_call: TRBV29-1
d_call: TRBD2
cdr3_nt: TGCAGCGTCAACCCGTCGGGACTAGCGGGAGGGGAGCAGTTCTTC
cdr3_aa: CSVNPSGLAGGEQFF

clone_size: -
j_call: TRBJ1-1
v_call: TRBV7-9
d_call: -
cdr3_nt: TGTGCCAGCAGCTTCCGGGACGGGGTTGTGGCTGAAGCTTTCTTT
cdr3_aa: CASSFRDGVVAEAFF

clone_size: few
j_call: TRBJ2-4
v_call: TRBV29-1
d_call: TRBD2
cdr3_nt: TGCAGCGTGAGAGCGACTAGCGGACAGTACTTC
cdr3_aa: CSVRATSGQYF

clone_size: once
j_call: TRBJ1-1
v_call: TRBV20-1
d_call: -
cdr3_nt: TGCAGTGCCCCCCGGAATCTGAACACTGAAGCTTTCTTT
cdr3_aa: CSAPRNLNTEAFF

clone_size: few
j_call: TRBJ2-7
v_call: TRBV6-1
d_call: -
cdr3_nt: TGTGCCAGCAGAGCCCGGGACCTTCGCTACGAGCAGTACTTC
cdr3_aa: CASRARDLRYEQYF